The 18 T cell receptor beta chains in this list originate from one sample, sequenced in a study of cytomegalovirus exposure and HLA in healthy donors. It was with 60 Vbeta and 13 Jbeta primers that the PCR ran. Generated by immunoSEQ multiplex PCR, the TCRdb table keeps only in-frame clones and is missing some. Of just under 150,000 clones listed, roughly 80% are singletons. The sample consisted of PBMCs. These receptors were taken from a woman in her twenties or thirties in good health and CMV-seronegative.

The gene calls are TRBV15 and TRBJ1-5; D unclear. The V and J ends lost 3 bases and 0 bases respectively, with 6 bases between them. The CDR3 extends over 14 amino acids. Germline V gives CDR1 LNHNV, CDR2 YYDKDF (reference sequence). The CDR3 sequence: CATSSFYSNQPQHF. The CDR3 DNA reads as TGTGCCACCAGCAGTTTTTATAGCAATCAGCCCCAGCATTTT.

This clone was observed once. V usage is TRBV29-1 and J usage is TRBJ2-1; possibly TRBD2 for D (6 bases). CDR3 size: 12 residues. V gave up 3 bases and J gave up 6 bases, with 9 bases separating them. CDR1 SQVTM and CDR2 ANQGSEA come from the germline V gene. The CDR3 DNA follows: TGCAGCGTTGATTGGGAGGCCAATGAGCAGTTCTTC. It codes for CSVDWEANEQFF.

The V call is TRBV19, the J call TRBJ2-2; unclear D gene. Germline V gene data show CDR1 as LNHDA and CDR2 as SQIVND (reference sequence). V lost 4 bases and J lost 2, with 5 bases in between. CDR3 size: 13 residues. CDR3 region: CASSTRNTGELFF. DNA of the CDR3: TGTGCCAGTAGTACTAGAAACACCGGGGAGCTGTTTTTT.

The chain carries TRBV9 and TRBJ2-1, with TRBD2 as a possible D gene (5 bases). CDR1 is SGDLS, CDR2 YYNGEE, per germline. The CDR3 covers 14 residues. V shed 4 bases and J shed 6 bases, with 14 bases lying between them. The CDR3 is CASSPQGLRNEQFF. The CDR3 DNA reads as TGTGCCAGCAGCCCCCAAGGACTTCGCAATGAGCAGTTCTTC.

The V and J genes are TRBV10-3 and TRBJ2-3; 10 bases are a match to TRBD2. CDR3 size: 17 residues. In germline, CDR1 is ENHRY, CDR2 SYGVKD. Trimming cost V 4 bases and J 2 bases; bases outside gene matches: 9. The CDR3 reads CAISGVNLAGVTDTQYF. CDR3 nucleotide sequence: TGTGCCATCAGTGGCGTAAATCTAGCGGGAGTCACAGATACGCAGTATTTT.

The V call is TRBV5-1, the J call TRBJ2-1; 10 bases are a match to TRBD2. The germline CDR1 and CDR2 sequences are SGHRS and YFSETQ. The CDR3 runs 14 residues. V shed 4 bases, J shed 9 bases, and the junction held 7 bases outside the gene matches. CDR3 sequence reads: CASSALAGFGEQFF. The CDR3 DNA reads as TGCGCCAGCAGCGCACTAGCGGGGTTCGGTGAGCAGTTCTTC.

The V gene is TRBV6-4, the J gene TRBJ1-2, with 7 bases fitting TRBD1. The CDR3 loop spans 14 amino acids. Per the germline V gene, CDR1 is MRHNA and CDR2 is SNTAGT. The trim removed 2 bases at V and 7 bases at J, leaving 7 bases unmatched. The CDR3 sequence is CASSDGKGGFGYTF. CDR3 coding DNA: TGTGCCAGCAGTGACGGGAAAGGGGGCTTTGGCTACACCTTC.

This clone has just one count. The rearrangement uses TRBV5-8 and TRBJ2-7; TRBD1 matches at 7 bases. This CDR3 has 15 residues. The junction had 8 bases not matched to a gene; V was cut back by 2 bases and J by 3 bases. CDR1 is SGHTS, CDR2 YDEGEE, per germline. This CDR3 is CASSLNGQAVYEQYF. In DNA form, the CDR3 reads TGTGCCAGCAGCTTAAACGGACAGGCTGTCTACGAGCAGTACTTC.

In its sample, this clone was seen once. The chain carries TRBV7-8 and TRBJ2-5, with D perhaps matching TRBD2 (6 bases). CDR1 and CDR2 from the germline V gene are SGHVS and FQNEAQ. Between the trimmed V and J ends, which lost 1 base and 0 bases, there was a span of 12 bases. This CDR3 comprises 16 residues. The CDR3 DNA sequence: TGTGCCAGCAGCTTAGGGGGCGGGGCCAACCAAGAGACCCAGTACTTC. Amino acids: CASSLGGGANQETQYF.

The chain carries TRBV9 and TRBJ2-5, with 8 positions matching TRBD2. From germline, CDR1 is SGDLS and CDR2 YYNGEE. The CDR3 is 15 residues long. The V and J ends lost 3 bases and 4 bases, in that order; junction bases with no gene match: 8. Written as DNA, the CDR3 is TGTGCCAGCAGCGCATCGGGAGGGGTGGCAGAGACCCAGTACTTC. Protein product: CASSASGGVAETQYF.

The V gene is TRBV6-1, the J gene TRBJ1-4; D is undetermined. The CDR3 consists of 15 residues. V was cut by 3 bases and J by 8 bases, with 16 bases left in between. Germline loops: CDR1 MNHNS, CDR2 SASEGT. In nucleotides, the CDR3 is TGTGCCAGCAGTGAGAACATGGGCGCCGAGGAAAAACTGTTTTTT. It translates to CASSENMGAEEKLFF.

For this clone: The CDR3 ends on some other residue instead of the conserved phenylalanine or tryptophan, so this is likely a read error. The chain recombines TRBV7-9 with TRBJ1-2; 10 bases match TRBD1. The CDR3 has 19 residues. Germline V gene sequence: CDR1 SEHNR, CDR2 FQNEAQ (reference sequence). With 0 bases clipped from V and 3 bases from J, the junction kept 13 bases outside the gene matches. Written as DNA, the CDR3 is TGTGCCAGCAGCTTAGCGGGGAGACAGGGGGCGCAAAGATACTATGGCTACACCCTC. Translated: CASSLAGRQGAQRYYGYTL.

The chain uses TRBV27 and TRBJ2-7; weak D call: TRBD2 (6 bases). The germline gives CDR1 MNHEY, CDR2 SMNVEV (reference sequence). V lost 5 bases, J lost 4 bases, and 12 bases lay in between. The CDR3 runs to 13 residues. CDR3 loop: CASSEGGPYEQYF. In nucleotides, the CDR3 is TGTGCCAGCAGTGAAGGAGGGCCTTACGAGCAGTACTTC.

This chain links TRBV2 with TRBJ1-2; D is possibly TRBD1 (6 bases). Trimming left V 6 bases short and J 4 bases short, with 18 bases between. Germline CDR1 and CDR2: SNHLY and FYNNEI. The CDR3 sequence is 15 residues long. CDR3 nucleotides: TGTGCCAGCAGCAGGGGCGACAGAAACCTCTATGGCTACACCTTC. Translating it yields CASSRGDRNLYGYTF.

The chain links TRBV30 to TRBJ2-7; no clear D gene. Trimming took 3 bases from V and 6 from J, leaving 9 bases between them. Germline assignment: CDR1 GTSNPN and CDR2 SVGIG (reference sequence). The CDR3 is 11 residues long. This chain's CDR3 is CAWSLSSEQYF. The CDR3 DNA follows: TGTGCCTGGAGCCTTAGTTCCGAGCAGTACTTC.

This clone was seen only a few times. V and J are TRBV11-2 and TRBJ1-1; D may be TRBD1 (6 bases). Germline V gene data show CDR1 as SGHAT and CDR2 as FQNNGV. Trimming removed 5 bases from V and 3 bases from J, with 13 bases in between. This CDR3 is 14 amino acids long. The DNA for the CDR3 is TGTGCCAGCAGCCCGCGAGGACAGTACACTGAAGCTTTCTTT. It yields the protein CASSPRGQYTEAFF.

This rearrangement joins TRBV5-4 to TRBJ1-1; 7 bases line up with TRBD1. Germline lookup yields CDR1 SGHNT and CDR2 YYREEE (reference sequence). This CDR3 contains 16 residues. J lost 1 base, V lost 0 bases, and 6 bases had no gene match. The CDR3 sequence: CASSLEAGGSNTEAFF. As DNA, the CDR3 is TGTGCCAGCAGCTTGGAGGCAGGGGGATCGAACACTGAAGCTTTCTTT.

CDR3 coding DNA: TGTGCCAGCAGCTTAAAGGACAGCCTTGATACGCAGTATTTT. Amino acid sequence: CASSLKDSLDTQYF. This chain uses TRBV7-9 with TRBJ2-3; TRBD1 might be the D (6 bases). V gave up 2 bases and J gave up 6 bases, with 12 bases separating them. This CDR3 contains 14 residues. The germline V gene encodes CDR1 SEHNR and CDR2 FQNEAQ (reference sequence). Full variable domain (remainder filled in from reference TRBV7-9 and TRBJ2-3): DTGVSQNPRHKITKRGQNVTFRCDPISEHNRLYWYRQTLGQGPEFLTYFQNEAQLEKSRLLSDRFSAERPKGSFSTLEIQRTEQGDSAMYLCASSLKDSLDTQYFGPGTRLTVL.